The clone carrying this T cell receptor beta chain came up a few times. Sequencing targeted expressed TCRB transcripts, as all isolated RNA had been reverse transcribed. Clones were sequenced by immunoSEQ multiplex PCR, and TCRdb holds only the in-frame ones, with some missing. Among around 250,000 clones, roughly 13% were seen once, and the ten largest hold 0.025% to 0.03%. The data stem from a study of beta chain features in type 1 diabetes. The CDR3 is 18 amino acids. Germline V lookup: CDR1 SGHDT, CDR2 YYEEEE. The V gene end was trimmed by 4 bases and the J gene end by 1 base; junction bases not matched to a gene: 9.

The chain links TRBV5-6 to TRBJ2-3, with 13 bases fitting TRBD2. The receptor was derived from a woman between 40 and 50 years old in good health. The sequenced sample was naive CD4+ T cells from blood. The CDR3 spells CASSLTSGGALGTDTQYF. In DNA form, the CDR3 reads TGTGCCAGCAGCCTAACTAGCGGGGGGGCCCTCGGCACAGATACGCAGTATTTT.